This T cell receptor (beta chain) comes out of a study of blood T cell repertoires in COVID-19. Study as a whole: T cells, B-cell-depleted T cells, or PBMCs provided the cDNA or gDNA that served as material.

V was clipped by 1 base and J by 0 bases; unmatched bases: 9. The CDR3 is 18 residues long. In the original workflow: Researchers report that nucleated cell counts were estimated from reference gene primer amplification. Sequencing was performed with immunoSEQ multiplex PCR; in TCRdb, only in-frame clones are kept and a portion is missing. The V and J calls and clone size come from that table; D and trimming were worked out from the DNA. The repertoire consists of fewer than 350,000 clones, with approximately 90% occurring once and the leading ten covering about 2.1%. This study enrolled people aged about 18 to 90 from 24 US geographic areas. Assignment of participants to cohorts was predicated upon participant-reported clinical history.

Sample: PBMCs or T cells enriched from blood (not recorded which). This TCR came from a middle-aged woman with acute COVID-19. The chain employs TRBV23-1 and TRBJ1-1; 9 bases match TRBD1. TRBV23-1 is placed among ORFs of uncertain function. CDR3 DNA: TGCGCCAGCAGTCAATGGGGGGACAGGGAAGCTATGAACACTGAAGCTTTCTTT. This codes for CASSQWGDREAMNTEAFF.